The T cell receptor beta chain described here comes from a study of blood T cell repertoires in COVID-19. Sequenced by immunoSEQ multiplex PCR; TCRdb stores in-frame clones only, minus some. The sample has around 25,000 clones; about 72% are singletons. This receptor was taken from a woman of 80 years or more with acute or convalescent COVID-19. The sequencing input was peripheral blood.

The CDR3 bases are TGTGCCAGCAGCTTAGCGCAGGGCTACAATGAGCAGTTCTTC. This translates into CASSLAQGYNEQFF. V usage is TRBV7-6 and J usage is TRBJ2-1, with D perhaps matching TRBD1 (5 bases). Trimming removed 0 bases at V and 3 bases at J, with 6 bases between. The CDR3 consists of 14 residues. CDR1 is SGHVS, CDR2 FNYEAQ, per germline.